Sequencing of this T cell receptor beta chain was carried out in a study of Graves' ophthalmopathy and Graves' hyperthyroidism. The authors amplified TCR beta CDR3 regions from RNA transcripts. Amplification began with first-round RT-PCR using HTBI primers, then second-round multiplex PCR was performed. One entry per CDR3 protein results from TCRdb running MiXCR on the multiplex PCR reads. The sample holds around 600,000 distinct CDR3 sequences, about 40% seen once. CDR3 length: 15 amino acids. Germline CDR1 reads ENHRY; CDR2 reads SYGVKD. Trimming removed 2 bases at V and 2 bases at J, with 10 bases between.

The gene calls are TRBV10-3 and TRBJ1-5; no reliable D call. Sequenced material: peripheral blood. This TCR derives from an adult man with Graves' ophthalmopathy. The CDR3 is CAISETGIGNQPQHF. Written as DNA, the CDR3 is TGTGCCATCAGTGAGACTGGGATAGGCAATCAGCCCCAGCATTTT.